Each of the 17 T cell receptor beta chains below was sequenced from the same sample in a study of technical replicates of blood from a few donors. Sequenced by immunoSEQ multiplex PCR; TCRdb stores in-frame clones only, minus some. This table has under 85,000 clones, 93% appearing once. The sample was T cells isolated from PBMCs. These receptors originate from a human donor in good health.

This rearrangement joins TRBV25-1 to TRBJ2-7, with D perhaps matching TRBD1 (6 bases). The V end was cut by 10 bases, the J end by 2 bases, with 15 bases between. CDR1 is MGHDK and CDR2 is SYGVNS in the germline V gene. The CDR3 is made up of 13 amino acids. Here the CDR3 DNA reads TGTGCCACCCAACAGGGTCCCCCCTACGAGCAGTACTTC. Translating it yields CATQQGPPYEQYF.

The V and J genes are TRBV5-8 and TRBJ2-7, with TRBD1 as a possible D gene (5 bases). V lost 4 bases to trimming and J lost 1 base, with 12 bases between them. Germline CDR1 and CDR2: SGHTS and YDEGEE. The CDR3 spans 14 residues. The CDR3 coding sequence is TGTGCCAGCAGCCCCCAGCACAGGTCCTACGAGCAGTACTTC. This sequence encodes CASSPQHRSYEQYF.

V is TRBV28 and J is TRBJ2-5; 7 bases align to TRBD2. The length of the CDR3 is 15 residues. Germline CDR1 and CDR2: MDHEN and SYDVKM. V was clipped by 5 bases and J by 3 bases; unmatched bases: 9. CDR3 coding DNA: TGTGCCAGCAGTCCGGGGATGGGACTAAAAGAGACCCAGTACTTC. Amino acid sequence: CASSPGMGLKETQYF.

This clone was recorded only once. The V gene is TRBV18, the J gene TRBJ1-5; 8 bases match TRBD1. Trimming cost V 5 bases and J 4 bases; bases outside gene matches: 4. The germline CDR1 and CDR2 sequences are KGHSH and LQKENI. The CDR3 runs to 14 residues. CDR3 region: CASSFGQGNQPQHF. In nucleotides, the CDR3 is TGTGCCAGCTCATTCGGACAGGGAAATCAGCCCCAGCATTTT.

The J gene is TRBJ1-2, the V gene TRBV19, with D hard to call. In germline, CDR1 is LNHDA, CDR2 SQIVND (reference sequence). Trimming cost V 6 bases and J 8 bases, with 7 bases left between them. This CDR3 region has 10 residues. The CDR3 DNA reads TGTGCCAGTAGAGCGTGGGGCTACACCTTC. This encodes CASRAWGYTF.

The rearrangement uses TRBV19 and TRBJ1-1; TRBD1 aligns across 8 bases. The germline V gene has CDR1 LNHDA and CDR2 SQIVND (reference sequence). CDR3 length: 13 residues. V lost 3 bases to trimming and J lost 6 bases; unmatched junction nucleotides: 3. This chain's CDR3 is CASSINRGAEAFF. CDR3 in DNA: TGTGCCAGTAGTATCAACAGGGGGGCTGAAGCTTTCTTT.

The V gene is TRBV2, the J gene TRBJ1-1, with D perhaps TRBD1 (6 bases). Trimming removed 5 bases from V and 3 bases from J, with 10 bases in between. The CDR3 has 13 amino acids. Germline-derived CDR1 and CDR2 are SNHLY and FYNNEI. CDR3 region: CASSPTGDTEAFF. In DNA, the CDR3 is TGTGCCAGCAGTCCGACAGGCGACACTGAAGCTTTCTTT.

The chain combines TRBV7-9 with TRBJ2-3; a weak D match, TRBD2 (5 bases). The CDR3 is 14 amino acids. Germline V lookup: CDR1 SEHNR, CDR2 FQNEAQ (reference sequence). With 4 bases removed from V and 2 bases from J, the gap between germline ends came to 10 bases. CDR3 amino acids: CASSSGFSTDTQYF. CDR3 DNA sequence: TGTGCCAGCAGCTCGGGGTTCTCCACAGATACGCAGTATTTT. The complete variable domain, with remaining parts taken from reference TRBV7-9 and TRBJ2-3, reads DTGVSQNPRHKITKRGQNVTFRCDPISEHNRLYWYRQTLGQGPEFLTYFQNEAQLEKSRLLSDRFSAERPKGSFSTLEIQRTEQGDSAMYLCASSSGFSTDTQYFGPGTRLTVL.

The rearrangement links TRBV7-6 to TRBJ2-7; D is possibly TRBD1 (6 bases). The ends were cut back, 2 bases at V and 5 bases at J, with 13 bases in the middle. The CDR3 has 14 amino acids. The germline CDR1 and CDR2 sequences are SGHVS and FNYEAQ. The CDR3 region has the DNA TGTGCCAGCAGCTTAAGTCCCAGGGGCCACGAGCAGTACTTC. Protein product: CASSLSPRGHEQYF.

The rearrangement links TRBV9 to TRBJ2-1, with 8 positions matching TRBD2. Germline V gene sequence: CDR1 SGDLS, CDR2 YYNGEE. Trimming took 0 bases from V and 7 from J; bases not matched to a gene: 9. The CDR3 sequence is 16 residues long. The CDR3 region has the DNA TGTGCCAGCAGCGTAGGCCGGACTAGCCCCAAGAATGAGCAGTTCTTC. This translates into CASSVGRTSPKNEQFF.

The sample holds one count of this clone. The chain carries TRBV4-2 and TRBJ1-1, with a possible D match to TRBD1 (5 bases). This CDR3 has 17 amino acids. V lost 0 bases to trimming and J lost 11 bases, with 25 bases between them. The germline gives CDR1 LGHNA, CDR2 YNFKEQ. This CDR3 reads CASSQERWGDPVALAFF. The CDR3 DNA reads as TGTGCCAGCAGCCAAGAGAGGTGGGGGGACCCGGTCGCGTTGGCTTTCTTT.

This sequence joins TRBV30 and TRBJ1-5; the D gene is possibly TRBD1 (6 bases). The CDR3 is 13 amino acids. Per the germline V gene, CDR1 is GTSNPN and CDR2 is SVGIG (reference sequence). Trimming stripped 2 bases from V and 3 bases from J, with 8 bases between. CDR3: CAWSHRDNQPQHF. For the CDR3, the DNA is TGTGCCTGGAGTCACAGGGACAATCAGCCCCAGCATTTT. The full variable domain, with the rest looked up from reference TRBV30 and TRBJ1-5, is SQTIHQWPATLVQPVGSPLSLECTVEGTSNPNLYWYRQAAGRGLQLLFYSVGIGQISSEVPQNLSASRPQDRQFILSSKKLLLSDSGFYLCAWSHRDNQPQHFGDGTRLSIL.

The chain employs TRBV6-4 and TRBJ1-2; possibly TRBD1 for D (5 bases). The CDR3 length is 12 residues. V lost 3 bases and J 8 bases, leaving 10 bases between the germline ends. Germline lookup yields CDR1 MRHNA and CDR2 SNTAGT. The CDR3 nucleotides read TGTGCCAGCAGTGATCAGGGAAACGGCTACACCTTC. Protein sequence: CASSDQGNGYTF.

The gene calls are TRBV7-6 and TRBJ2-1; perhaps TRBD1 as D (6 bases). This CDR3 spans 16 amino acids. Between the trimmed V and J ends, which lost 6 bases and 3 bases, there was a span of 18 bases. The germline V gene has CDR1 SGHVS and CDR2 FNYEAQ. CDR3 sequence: CASSSVIKGDYNEQFF. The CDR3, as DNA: TGTGCCAGCAGTTCCGTCATAAAGGGGGACTACAATGAGCAGTTCTTC.

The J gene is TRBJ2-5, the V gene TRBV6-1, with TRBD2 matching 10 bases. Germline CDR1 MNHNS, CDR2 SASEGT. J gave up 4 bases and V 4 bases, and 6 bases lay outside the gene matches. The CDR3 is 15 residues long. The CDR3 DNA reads TGTGCCAGCAGTGTCACTAGCGGGGTGAGAGAGACCCAGTACTTC. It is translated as CASSVTSGVRETQYF.

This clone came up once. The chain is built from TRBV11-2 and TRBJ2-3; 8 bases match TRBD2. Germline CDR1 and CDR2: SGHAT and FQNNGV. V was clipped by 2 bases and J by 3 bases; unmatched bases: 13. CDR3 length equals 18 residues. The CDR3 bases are TGTGCCAGCAGCTTAAGGCCCCGGTCGACTAGCGATACAGATACGCAGTATTTT. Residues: CASSLRPRSTSDTDTQYF. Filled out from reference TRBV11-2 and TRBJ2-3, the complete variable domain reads EAGVAQSPRYKIIEKRQSVAFWCNPISGHATLYWYQQILGQGPKLLIQFQNNGVVDDSQLPKDRFSAERLKGVDSTLKIQPAKLEDSAVYLCASSLRPRSTSDTDTQYFGPGTRLTVL.

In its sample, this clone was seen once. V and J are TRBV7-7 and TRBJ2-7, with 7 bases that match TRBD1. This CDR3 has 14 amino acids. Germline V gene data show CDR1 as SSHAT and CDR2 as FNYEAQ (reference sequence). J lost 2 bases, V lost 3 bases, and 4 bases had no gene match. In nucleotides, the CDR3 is TGTGCCAGCAGCTTTTTAGACAGGGCCTACGAGCAGTACTTC. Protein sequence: CASSFLDRAYEQYF.